This section outlines one T cell receptor beta chain sequence together with its context. Which antigen it targets is not known. No much larger clone exists at a distance of one base, and base qualities are not known. This sample stems from a study of T cells after somatic rescue of genetic block (TCRdb year 2020). For the study in its entirety: What the study looked at was long-term robustness, specifically in a T-cell system that came about through somatic rescue of a genetic block in T-cell development.

The library was generated by the immunoSEQ multiplex PCR assay. The clones in this table, taken by TCRdb from immuneACCESS, are in-frame only. Not every clone is retained; where verified, under half of the shortfall comes from an unresolved V gene, and the cause of the rest is unknown. The sample table contains tens of thousands of clones; only one count was recorded for roughly 92% of them. The top ten clones comprise about 2.7% of the sample. Sequencing was done on a sample of peripheral blood mononuclear cells (PBMCs). The origin of this receptor is a man aged 40-49 years.

The CDR3 protein is CAWSVTSGGGGTQYF. The nucleotide sequence reads as follows: TGTGCCTGGAGTGTGACTAGCGGGGGCGGCGGGACCCAGTACTTC. The rearranged segments are TRBV30 and TRBJ2-5; 12 central nucleotides agree with TRBD2. Trimming accounts for 0 bases at V and 7 bases at J, while the number of junction bases matched to no gene is 6. The cysteine opens and the phenylalanine closes a CDR3 of 15 amino acids. Only the CDR3 portion is preserved as DNA: 45 bases, with reading frame beginning at the first base. Via the germline V gene (reference sequence), CDR1 is GTSNPN and CDR2 SVGIG.